Presented here are 19 T cell receptor beta chains from one specimen sequenced in a study of blood T cells in healthy people across ages (dated by TCRdb to the mid-2010s). The library was made by 5' RACE. Sequencing relied on an Illumina HiSeq 2500. A second roughly 6 to 12 cycle PCR used a sample-barcoded 5' primer and a J-beta primer mix. TCRdb applied fastp at Q25 and MiXCR to the public reads, then kept only in-frame beta chains. When rows share a CDR3 protein, they turn into one entry using the most common DNA and genes. The sample has hundreds of thousands of distinct CDR3 sequences on record, roughly 49% of them singletons. The top ten constitute approximately 32% of the sample. The sequenced sample consisted of blood. These receptors originate from a woman in her fifties or sixties in good health.

To note about this clonotype: This may arise from a read error, as a much more abundant clone is one base away. The rearrangement joins TRBV11-2 to TRBJ2-3, with a weak D call TRBD2 (5 bases). With 8 bases removed from V and 0 bases from J, the gap between germline ends came to 12 bases. The CDR3 spans 14 residues. Germline CDR1 and CDR2: SGHAT and FQNNGV. The CDR3 region is CASFGVPSTDTQYF. The DNA for the CDR3 is TGTGCCAGCTTCGGGGTACCTAGCACAGATACGCAGTATTTT.

This clonotype was found once. The CDR3 DNA sequence: TGTGCCATCGTCTCCAAGAACACTGAAGCTTTCTTT. This translates into CAIVSKNTEAFF. The chain has TRBV10-3 and TRBJ1-1; unclear D gene. The CDR3 loop spans 12 amino acids. CDR1 is ENHRY, CDR2 SYGVKD, per germline. Trimming shortened V by 8 bases and J by 1 base, and 8 bases separated the two germline ends.

This clonotype has a handful of counts. The CDR3 is CASTRLGSNSYEQYF. The CDR3 DNA sequence: TGTGCCAGCACCAGGTTAGGCAGTAACTCCTACGAGCAGTACTTC. This chain joins TRBV11-2 and TRBJ2-7, with no clear D. CDR3 length: 15 residues. Trimming stripped 7 bases from V and 0 bases from J, with 16 bases between. Germline CDR1 and CDR2: SGHAT and FQNNGV.

The chain carries TRBV4-2 and TRBJ2-2, with D unresolved. The germline V gene has CDR1 LGHNA and CDR2 YNFKEQ. V was clipped by 4 bases and J by 0 bases, with 9 bases between them. This CDR3 is 15 amino acids long. The CDR3 here is CASSLEGTNTGELFF. CDR3 DNA: TGTGCCAGCAGCCTTGAAGGGACGAACACCGGGGAGCTGTTTTTT.

This clonotype has more than one count but fewer than ten. The chain has TRBV27 and TRBJ1-2, with 10 nucleotides matching TRBD1. The V gene's germline CDR1 is MNHEY and CDR2 SMNVEV (reference sequence). The CDR3 spans 15 residues. V lost 5 bases and J lost 2; bases outside the gene matches: 5. CDR3 sequence reads: CASSLGQGVNYGYTF. The CDR3, as DNA: TGTGCCAGCAGTCTTGGACAGGGGGTAAACTATGGCTACACCTTC.

This chain connects TRBV5-1 to TRBJ2-3; 12 bases are shared with TRBD2. The CDR3 runs 17 residues. V gave up 2 bases and J gave up 0 bases; unmatched junction bases: 4. Germline V gene lookup returns CDR1 SGHRS and CDR2 YFSETQ. The CDR3 sequence: CASSLGLAGMSTDTQYF. Here the CDR3 DNA reads TGCGCCAGCAGCTTAGGACTAGCGGGAATGAGCACAGATACGCAGTATTTT. Variable domain in full (rest from reference TRBV5-1 and TRBJ2-3): KAGVTQTPRYLIKTRGQQVTLSCSPISGHRSVSWYQQTPGQGLQFLFEYFSETQRNKGNFPGRFSGRQFSNSRSEMNVSTLELGDSALYLCASSLGLAGMSTDTQYFGPGTRLTVL.

This chain connects TRBV4-2 to TRBJ2-7; a weak D match, TRBD2 (6 bases). CDR1 and CDR2 (germline): LGHNA, YNFKEQ. The germline V and J ends were trimmed by 0 bases and 7 bases, with 19 bases remaining between them. This CDR3 contains 16 residues. CDR3 protein: CASSQEGAGPYNEQYF. The CDR3 DNA reads as TGTGCCAGCAGCCAAGAAGGTGCGGGACCTTACAATGAGCAGTACTTC.

CDR3 sequence reads: CAISESEEDYEKLFF. The CDR3 DNA reads as TGTGCCATCAGTGAGTCTGAGGAAGACTATGAAAAACTGTTTTTT. The J gene is TRBJ1-4, the V gene TRBV10-3, with D unresolved. The CDR3 totals 15 residues. Trimming removed 0 bases at V and 6 bases at J, with 11 bases between. Germline loops: CDR1 ENHRY, CDR2 SYGVKD.

This clonotype was observed at least ten times. The gene calls are TRBV3-1 and TRBJ2-7; 7 nucleotides line up with TRBD1. Germline V CDR1 and CDR2: LGHDT, YNNKEL (reference sequence). Germline trimming cut 4 bases from V and 2 bases from J; bases unmatched to any gene: 5. This CDR3 is 14 amino acids long. CDR3 sequence: CASSPQGYAYEQYF. In DNA form, the CDR3 reads TGTGCCAGCAGCCCACAGGGGTACGCCTACGAGCAGTACTTC.

This chain links TRBV7-2 with TRBJ2-7; 8 positions match TRBD2. This CDR3 is built from 17 residues. Germline-derived CDR1 and CDR2 are SGHTA and FQGNSA. The ends lost 0 bases at V and 1 base at J; junction bases unmatched: 8. In nucleotides, the CDR3 is TGTGCCAGCAGCTTAGCGTCTGGCGGGAGGAGGTCCTACGAGCAGTACTTC. Its translation is CASSLASGGRRSYEQYF.

The V call is TRBV7-6, the J call TRBJ2-4; D is unresolved. The end of the DNA is better explained by TRBJ2-7, so the J call may be wrong. The CDR3 totals 18 residues. Per the germline V gene, CDR1 is SGHVS and CDR2 is FNYEAQ. CDR3 amino acids: CASSLEPRHPTKAYEQYF. CDR3 nucleotide sequence: TGTGCCAGCAGCTTAGAACCCCGCCATCCCACTAAAGCCTACGAGCAGTACTTC.

This clonotype showed up just a few times. The chain carries TRBV12-3 or TRBV12-4 and TRBJ2-1, with D possibly being TRBD1 (6 bases). V lost 3 bases, J lost 10 bases, and 13 bases lay in between. The CDR3 contains 13 residues. CDR3 nucleotides: TGTGCCAGCAGTTTGGCAGGGGTTGGGGAGCAGTTCTTC. Translating gives CASSLAGVGEQFF.

This chain joins TRBV10-3 and TRBJ2-5; tentatively, D is TRBD2 (6 bases). Trimming stripped 6 bases from V and 11 bases from J, with 25 bases between. Germline V gives CDR1 ENHRY, CDR2 SYGVKD. The length of the CDR3 is 15 residues. The CDR3 is CAIRTREEAGNEQYF. The CDR3 DNA reads as TGTGCCATCAGAACTAGGGAGGAAGCGGGCAATGAGCAGTACTTC.

The chain employs TRBV5-4 and TRBJ2-1, with 9 bases fitting TRBD2. Trimming at V came to 0 bases and at J to 5 bases, leaving 3 bases not matched to a gene. Germline lookup yields CDR1 SGHNT and CDR2 YYREEE (reference sequence). The CDR3 covers 15 residues. The CDR3 here is CASSLVAGENNEQFF. In DNA, the CDR3 is TGTGCCAGCAGCTTGGTAGCGGGGGAAAACAATGAGCAGTTCTTC.

The V gene is TRBV6-2 or TRBV6-3, the J gene TRBJ2-3; D is unresolved. Trimming took 0 bases from V and 1 from J, leaving 8 bases between them. CDR3 size: 15 residues. Germline V gives CDR1 MNHEY, CDR2 SVGEGT. The CDR3 protein is CASSYSPQRTDTQYF. CDR3 bases: TGTGCCAGCAGTTACTCCCCACAGCGCACAGATACGCAGTATTTT.

Turning to this clonotype: A much larger clone is a single base away; this may be a read error. J is TRBJ2-7 and V is TRBV9; perhaps TRBD2 as D (6 bases). From germline, CDR1 is SGDLS and CDR2 YYNGEE. The CDR3 is 17 residues long. Deletions cut 1 base from V and 6 bases from J, with 23 bases between. In nucleotides, the CDR3 is TGTGCCAGCAGCGTAAGTTCCAGTCGACTAGAGTCCGTCGAGCAGTACTTC. Translating gives CASSVSSSRLESVEQYF.

The V gene is TRBV5-5, the J gene TRBJ2-6; D is uncertain. The V gene lost 5 bases and the J gene lost 0 bases, with 9 bases spanning the gap. The CDR3 sequence is 15 residues long. The germline V gene has CDR1 SGHKS and CDR2 YYEKEE (reference sequence). CDR3 sequence (DNA): TGTGCCAGCAGTTTGATTGACTCTGGGGCCAACGTCCTGACTTTC. This codes for CASSLIDSGANVLTF.

The chain recombines TRBV11-1 with TRBJ2-3, with D possibly being TRBD1 (6 bases). The ends were cut back, 4 bases at V and 1 base at J, with 12 bases in the middle. CDR3 length: 15 amino acids. Germline CDR1 is SGHAT and CDR2 is FQDESV (reference sequence). CDR3 sequence: CASSSTGLRTDTQYF. CDR3 sequence (DNA): TGTGCCAGCAGCTCCACAGGGTTGCGCACAGATACGCAGTATTTT. The full variable domain, in which reference TRBV11-1 and TRBJ2-3 provide the parts outside the CDR3, is EAEVAQSPRYKITEKSQAVAFWCDPISGHATLYWYRQILGQGPELLVQFQDESVVDDSQLPKDRFSAERLKGVDSTLKIQPAELGDSAMYLCASSSTGLRTDTQYFGPGTRLTVL.

The J gene is TRBJ1-2, the V gene TRBV12-3 or TRBV12-4; no definite D call. V was trimmed by 5 bases and J by 8 bases, leaving 21 bases between them. The CDR3 covers 15 residues. CDR3 bases: TGTGCCAGCAGTCCCCGGACGGGATCCCAGAAAGGCTACACCTTC. Its translation: CASSPRTGSQKGYTF.